This paragraph reports one T cell receptor (beta chain). This specimen comes from a study of blood T cell repertoires in COVID-19. On the study more broadly: Specimens from acute and convalescent COVID-19 originated in the United States, Italy and Spain. Sources were T cells, B-cell-depleted T cells, or PBMCs; the material itself was cDNA or gDNA.

V dropped 3 bases and J dropped 0 bases, with 3 bases sitting between them. CDR3 length: 14 amino acids. The germline V gene has CDR1 LNHDA and CDR2 SQIVND (reference sequence). In the original processing: Estimated nucleated cell counts came from reference gene primer amplification. Clones were sequenced by immunoSEQ multiplex PCR, and TCRdb holds only the in-frame ones, with some missing. D and trimming come from the DNA, and the V and J calls and clone size come from that table. The sample has over 130,000 clones, 75% to 90% seen once; the top ten hold about 4%. This sequence joins TRBV19 and TRBJ2-6; no reliable D call. Sequencing was done on a sample of peripheral blood. The sequence came from a woman older than 75 with acute or convalescent COVID-19. CDR3: CASSIGSGANVLTF. The CDR3 DNA reads as TGTGCCAGTAGTATCGGCTCTGGGGCCAACGTCCTGACTTTC.